This T cell receptor beta chain was recovered during a study of blood T cell repertoires in COVID-19. The overall study: COVID-19 samples, acute and convalescent, were from the United States, Italy and Spain. Sample material is recorded as cDNA or gDNA derived from T cells, B-cell-depleted T cells, or PBMCs.

Germline V gene sequence: CDR1 MDHEN, CDR2 SYDVKM. Trimming at V came to 2 bases and at J to 7 bases, leaving 11 bases not matched to a gene. CDR3 length: 15 residues. In the study's own analysis: Researchers report that nucleated cell counts were estimated from reference gene primer amplification. Profiled with immunoSEQ multiplex PCR; TCRdb holds only in-frame clones, not every one. That table is the source of V, J and clone size, and D and trimming were worked out from the DNA. The sample has roughly 100,000 clones, around 80% seen once. The sequence came from a man between 60 and 75 years old with active or convalescent COVID-19. The chain uses TRBV28 and TRBJ2-7; 7 nucleotides align to TRBD2. The specimen was peripheral blood. For the CDR3, the DNA is TGTGCCAGCAGTTTAGGTGTTGGGAGGGCCGGTGAGCAGTACTTC. Translating it yields CASSLGVGRAGEQYF.